A single sample is the source of the 24 T cell receptor beta chains below, sequenced in a study of OX40 agonist ivuxolimab in advanced cancers. The repertoire was sequenced with immunoSEQ multiplex PCR; TCRdb's copy has only in-frame clones and lacks some. The table has some 140,000 clones, more than 85% seen once. Sequenced material: CD4+ or CD8+ T cells sorted from blood, taken in a trial of the OX40 agonist ivuxolimab. All receptors come from an adult with an advanced solid tumor such as melanoma, head and neck, liver or kidney cancer.

V is TRBV21-1 and J is TRBJ1-2; the table names TRBD1, a call not compared with the DNA. TRBV21-1 is deemed a pseudogene. CDR3 length: 16 amino acids. Written as DNA, the CDR3 is TGTGCCAGCAGCAAAGAGGGGGCCGAGGCGAGCTATGGCTACACCTTC. It encodes CASSKEGAEASYGYTF.

There are a few counts of this clone. The chain couples TRBV10-1 to TRBJ2-7; 8 nucleotides match TRBD1. Germline lookup yields CDR1 WNHNN and CDR2 SYGVQD (reference sequence). The trim removed 5 bases at V and 7 bases at J, leaving 7 bases unmatched. This CDR3 comprises 13 residues. CDR3 DNA sequence: TGCGCCAGCAGTAAGGACAGGGCGGGGGAGCAGTACTTC. Its translation is CASSKDRAGEQYF.

V is TRBV2 and J is TRBJ2-3; D may match TRBD1 or TRBD2 (5 bases each). Germline CDR1 reads SNHLY; CDR2 reads FYNNEI. Trimming pared 2 bases from V and 3 bases from J, leaving 12 bases between. The CDR3 is made up of 15 amino acids. The CDR3 loop reads CASSEWDPQTDTQYF. CDR3 DNA sequence: TGTGCCAGCAGTGAATGGGACCCTCAAACAGATACGCAGTATTTT.

The rearrangement links TRBV30 to TRBJ2-7; 7 bases align to TRBD1. Trimming at V came to 5 bases and at J to 4 bases, leaving 11 bases not matched to a gene. The germline gives CDR1 GTSNPN, CDR2 SVGIG (reference sequence). CDR3 size: 14 residues. CDR3 DNA: TGTGCCTGGGAGAGGGGGCTGGGTGGATACGAGCAGTACTTC. Its translation: CAWERGLGGYEQYF.

The chain is built from TRBV4-1 and TRBJ1-2; D is perhaps TRBD1 (5 bases). The CDR3 runs 15 residues. Germline V gene sequence: CDR1 MGHRA, CDR2 YSYEKL. With 4 bases removed from V and 8 bases from J, the gap between germline ends came to 20 bases. The CDR3 DNA sequence: TGCGCCAGCAGCCGAAACCGAGTTGGGGGTCACGGCTACACCTTC. Protein sequence: CASSRNRVGGHGYTF.

V and J are TRBV27 and TRBJ2-3; D is unclear. Germline CDR1 reads MNHEY; CDR2 reads SMNVEV (reference sequence). Trimming took off 5 bases at V and 2 bases at J, with 14 bases between the two ends. The CDR3 consists of 15 residues. CDR3 sequence: CASSNQPSTTDTQYF. The CDR3, as DNA: TGTGCCAGCAGTAACCAGCCTAGTACCACAGATACGCAGTATTTT.

This chain links TRBV5-1 with TRBJ1-1; weak D call: TRBD1 (6 bases). With 2 bases removed from V and 1 base from J, the gap between germline ends came to 9 bases. There are 14 residues in the CDR3. Germline assignment: CDR1 SGHRS and CDR2 YFSETQ. The CDR3 DNA reads TGCGCCAGCAGCTTATCACAGGGGAACACTGAAGCTTTCTTT. Residues: CASSLSQGNTEAFF.

This chain connects TRBV11-2 to TRBJ2-5; D possibly corresponds to TRBD2 (6 bases). Germline lookup yields CDR1 SGHAT and CDR2 FQNNGV. The CDR3 extends over 14 amino acids. V lost 0 bases, J lost 2 bases, and 7 bases lay in between. CDR3 sequence reads: CASSLELAQETQYF. The CDR3 nucleotides read TGTGCCAGCAGCTTAGAACTAGCACAAGAGACCCAGTACTTC.

J is TRBJ1-1 and V is TRBV6-6; D call uncertain. V lost 0 bases and J 1 base, leaving 6 bases between the germline ends. The V gene's germline CDR1 is MNHNY and CDR2 SVGAGI (reference sequence). The CDR3 is 14 residues long. CDR3 sequence reads: CASSYSTANTEAFF. DNA of the CDR3: TGTGCCAGCAGTTACTCTACAGCGAACACTGAAGCTTTCTTT.

The J gene is TRBJ1-6, the V gene TRBV30; D not resolved. V gave up 0 bases and J gave up 9 bases, with 9 bases separating them. Germline CDR1 GTSNPN, CDR2 SVGIG (reference sequence). The length of the CDR3 is 13 residues. CDR3: CAWSVRAGSPLHF. The CDR3 DNA follows: TGTGCCTGGAGTGTTAGGGCGGGTTCACCCCTCCACTTT. The variable domain in full, with the rest retrieved from reference TRBV30 and TRBJ1-6, is SQTIHQWPATLVQPVGSPLSLECTVEGTSNPNLYWYRQAAGRGLQLLFYSVGIGQISSEVPQNLSASRPQDRQFILSSKKLLLSDSGFYLCAWSVRAGSPLHFGNGTRLTVT.

This clone appeared a few times. The CDR3 spells CASTRGPVSGANVLTF. CDR3 DNA sequence: TGTGCCAGTACCAGGGGCCCAGTCTCTGGGGCCAACGTCCTGACTTTC. The rearrangement links TRBV19 to TRBJ2-6, with D perhaps matching TRBD1 (6 bases). The CDR3 runs 16 residues. Germline assignment: CDR1 LNHDA and CDR2 SQIVND (reference sequence). The ends were cut back, 7 bases at V and 0 bases at J, with 13 bases in the middle.

The rearrangement links TRBV11-2 to TRBJ2-6; 7 bases match TRBD2. Losses at the gene ends were 5 bases for V and 2 bases for J; bases not matched to a gene: 6. This CDR3 is built from 16 residues. Germline lookup yields CDR1 SGHAT and CDR2 FQNNGV. The CDR3 DNA reads TGTGCCAGCAGCCTCTTGCGGGGGACTGGGGCCAACGTCCTGACTTTC. This translates into CASSLLRGTGANVLTF.

This rearrangement joins TRBV5-4 to TRBJ1-1; TRBD1 might be the D (5 bases). Germline loops: CDR1 SGHNT, CDR2 YYREEE (reference sequence). Trimming pared 1 base from V and 4 bases from J, leaving 11 bases between. The CDR3 contains 14 residues. The CDR3 here is CASSLQGPATEAFF. The CDR3 bases are TGTGCCAGCAGCTTGCAGGGCCCGGCCACTGAAGCTTTCTTT.

This chain joins TRBV4-1 and TRBJ2-3, with D tentatively TRBD2 (6 bases). The CDR3 runs to 16 residues. V gave up 4 bases and J gave up 0 bases, with 14 bases separating them. Germline V lookup: CDR1 MGHRA, CDR2 YSYEKL. For the CDR3, the DNA is TGCGCCAGCAGCCTTCCGGGACTCACTAGCACAGATACGCAGTATTTT. Its translation is CASSLPGLTSTDTQYF.

V gene TRBV6-5 combines with J gene TRBJ1-2; 7 positions agree with TRBD1. V lost 5 bases and J lost 5; bases outside the gene matches: 5. The CDR3 runs to 13 residues. Germline CDR1 and CDR2: MNHEY and SVGAGI. The CDR3: CASSPGTVYGYTF. The CDR3 nucleotides read TGTGCCAGCAGTCCGGGGACAGTTTATGGCTACACCTTC.

The chain joins TRBV7-2 to TRBJ1-1; tentative D call: TRBD1 (6 bases). Looked up from germline, CDR1 is SGHTA and CDR2 is FQGNSA. Deletions cut 3 bases from V and 7 bases from J, with 18 bases between. The CDR3 spans 15 residues. CDR3 region: CASSFRSGVDIEAFF. The CDR3 DNA reads as TGTGCCAGCAGCTTCCGGTCAGGGGTAGACATTGAAGCTTTCTTT.

This rearrangement joins TRBV6-1 to TRBJ1-3; maybe TRBD1 (5 bases). CDR1 MNHNS and CDR2 SASEGT come from the germline V gene. V lost 5 bases, J lost 0 bases, and 11 bases lay in between. The CDR3 covers 15 residues. The CDR3 here is CASSRGPLSGNTIYF. DNA for the CDR3: TGTGCCAGCAGTCGGGGACCCCTCTCTGGAAACACCATATATTTT.

The rearrangement links TRBV29-1 to TRBJ1-5, with TRBD1 as a possible D gene (5 bases). The V gene lost 0 bases and the J gene lost 6 bases, with 15 bases spanning the gap. CDR3 length equals 15 residues. Looked up from germline, CDR1 is SQVTM and CDR2 is ANQGSEA. CDR3 nucleotide sequence: TGCAGCGTTGAAGACCCCCGGGGGGGAGGTCAGCCCCAGCATTTT. Protein sequence: CSVEDPRGGGQPQHF.

This sequence joins TRBV30 and TRBJ2-7; D call uncertain. The length of the CDR3 is 11 residues. CDR1 is GTSNPN, CDR2 SVGIG, per germline (reference sequence). Trimming removed 0 bases at V and 3 bases at J, with 3 bases between. CDR3 in DNA: TGTGCCTGGAGTGTACGCTACGAGCAGTACTTC. Protein product: CAWSVRYEQYF.

This rearrangement joins TRBV7-2 to TRBJ2-7; 7 bases match TRBD1. The J segment lost 2 bases and the V segment lost 3 bases, leaving 4 bases of the junction unmatched. This CDR3 has 14 amino acids. Germline CDR1 reads SGHTA; CDR2 reads FQGNSA. The CDR3 loop is CASSLTGSPYEQYF. The DNA of the CDR3 is TGTGCCAGCAGCTTGACAGGGAGTCCCTACGAGCAGTACTTC.

The chain uses TRBV15 and TRBJ2-1, with 9 positions matching TRBD2. Germline V gene data show CDR1 as LNHNV and CDR2 as YYDKDF (reference sequence). J gave up 8 bases and V 0 bases, and 5 bases lay outside the gene matches. The CDR3 spans 15 residues. The CDR3 protein is CATSREAGGSDEQFF. Here the CDR3 DNA reads TGTGCCACCAGCAGAGAGGCGGGGGGGAGTGATGAGCAGTTCTTC.

This clone was seen only once. The chain links TRBV7-9 to TRBJ2-1; D not certain. The CDR3 extends over 15 amino acids. Germline CDR1 reads SEHNR; CDR2 reads FQNEAQ (reference sequence). V lost 5 bases to trimming and J lost 3 bases, with 14 bases between them. The CDR3, as DNA: TGTGCCAGCAGCCTCCCGGACGCCCGCTACAATGAGCAGTTCTTC. Residues: CASSLPDARYNEQFF.

The rearrangement joins TRBV19 to TRBJ1-2; TRBD1 is a possible D gene (6 bases). Germline V gives CDR1 LNHDA, CDR2 SQIVND (reference sequence). Trimming cost V 5 bases and J 6 bases, with 19 bases left between them. CDR3 length: 15 residues. The CDR3 DNA reads as TGTGCCAGTAGTCAGACAGGACGTAAGATGCATGGCTACACCTTC. Translated, it gives CASSQTGRKMHGYTF.

The rearrangement uses TRBV18 and TRBJ1-3, with TRBD1 as a possible D gene (5 bases). Germline CDR1 KGHSH, CDR2 LQKENI. The V end was cut by 3 bases, the J end by 3 bases, with 9 bases between. The CDR3 covers 14 residues. The CDR3 DNA is TGTGCCAGCTCACCCTCGACAGATGGAAACACCATATATTTT. Its translation: CASSPSTDGNTIYF. Supplemented by reference TRBV18 and TRBJ1-3, the full variable domain reads NAGVMQNPRHLVRRRGQEARLRCSPMKGHSHVYWYRQLPEEGLKFMVYLQKENIIDESGMPKERFSAEFPKEGPSILRIQQVVRGDSAAYFCASSPSTDGNTIYFGEGSWLTVV.